Here is one T cell receptor (beta chain) with its context. The antigen remains undetermined. During its preparation, the TCRbeta library received unique molecular identifiers. From the PCR reads, TCRdb called clonotypes with MiXCR, one entry per CDR3 protein. The sample comprises over 200,000 distinct CDR3 sequences, approximately 8% of which are singletons, and 35% to 45% rests with the top ten. There are 14 residues in the CDR3. CDR1 and CDR2 (germline): MNHEY, SVGEGT. Trimming took 10 bases from V and 10 from J, leaving 25 bases between them. The sample originates from a study of T-cell reconstitution after alpha-beta-depleted transplantation in children. Overall study results and limits: T-cell numbers and diversity one year post-transplant derived largely from freshly generated T cells. Day-60 TCRbeta diversity that was high in some patients was derived from surviving recipient T cells and thymic progenitors. As was reported, about two months after transplant, alpha-beta T cells came from several hundred expanded graft clones.

The sequence came from a male patient between 2 and 15 years old who had a stem cell transplant for acute myeloid leukemia, so the T cells may come from the graft donor. This rearrangement joins TRBV6-2 or TRBV6-3 to TRBJ1-1, with D possibly being TRBD1 (5 bases). The sample was PBMCs, mostly from graft donor cells, taken 360 days after TCRalphabeta/CD19-depleted stem cell transplant. CDR3 coding DNA: TGTGCCACGCAGCTTCGAAGGGACCCCCGTGGAGCTTTCTTT. Its translation: CATQLRRDPRGAFF.